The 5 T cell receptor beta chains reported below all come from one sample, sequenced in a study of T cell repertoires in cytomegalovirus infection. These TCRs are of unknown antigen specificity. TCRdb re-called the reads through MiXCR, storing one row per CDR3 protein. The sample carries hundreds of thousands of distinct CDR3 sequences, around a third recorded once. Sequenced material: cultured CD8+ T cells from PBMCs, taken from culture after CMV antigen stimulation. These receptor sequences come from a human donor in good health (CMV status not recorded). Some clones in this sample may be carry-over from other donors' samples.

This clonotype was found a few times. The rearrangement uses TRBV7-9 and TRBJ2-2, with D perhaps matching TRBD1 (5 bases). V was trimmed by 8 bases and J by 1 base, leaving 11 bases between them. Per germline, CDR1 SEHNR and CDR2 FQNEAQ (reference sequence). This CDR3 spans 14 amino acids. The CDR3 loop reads CASSTVMNTGELFF. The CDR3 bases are TGTGCCAGCTCGACAGTCATGAACACCGGGGAGCTGTTTTTT.

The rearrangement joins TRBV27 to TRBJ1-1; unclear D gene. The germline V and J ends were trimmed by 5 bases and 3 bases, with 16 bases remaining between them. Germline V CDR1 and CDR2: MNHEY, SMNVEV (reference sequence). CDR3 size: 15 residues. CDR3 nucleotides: TGTGCCAGCAGTGGGTACGGGGATAGTCACACTGAAGCTTTCTTT. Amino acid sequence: CASSGYGDSHTEAFF.

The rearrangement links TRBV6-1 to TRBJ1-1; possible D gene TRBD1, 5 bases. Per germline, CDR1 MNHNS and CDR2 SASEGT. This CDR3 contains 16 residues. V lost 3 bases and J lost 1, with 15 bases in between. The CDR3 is CASSDPAFTGNTEAFF. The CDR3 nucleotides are TGTGCCAGCAGTGACCCTGCCTTTACAGGGAACACTGAAGCTTTCTTT.

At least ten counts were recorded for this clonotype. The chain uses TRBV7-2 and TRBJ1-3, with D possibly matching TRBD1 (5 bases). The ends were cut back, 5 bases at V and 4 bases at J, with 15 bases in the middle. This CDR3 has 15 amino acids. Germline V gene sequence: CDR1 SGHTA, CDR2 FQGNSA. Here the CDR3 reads CASSPISRAGNTIYF. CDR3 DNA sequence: TGTGCCAGCAGCCCCATTTCCAGGGCGGGAAACACCATATATTTT.

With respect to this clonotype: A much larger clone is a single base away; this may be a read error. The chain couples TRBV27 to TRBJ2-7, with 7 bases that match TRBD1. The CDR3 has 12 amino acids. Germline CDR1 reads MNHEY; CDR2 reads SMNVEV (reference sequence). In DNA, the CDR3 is TGTGTCAGCAGCCGGGACAGCTACGAGCAGTACTTC. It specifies CVSSRDSYEQYF.